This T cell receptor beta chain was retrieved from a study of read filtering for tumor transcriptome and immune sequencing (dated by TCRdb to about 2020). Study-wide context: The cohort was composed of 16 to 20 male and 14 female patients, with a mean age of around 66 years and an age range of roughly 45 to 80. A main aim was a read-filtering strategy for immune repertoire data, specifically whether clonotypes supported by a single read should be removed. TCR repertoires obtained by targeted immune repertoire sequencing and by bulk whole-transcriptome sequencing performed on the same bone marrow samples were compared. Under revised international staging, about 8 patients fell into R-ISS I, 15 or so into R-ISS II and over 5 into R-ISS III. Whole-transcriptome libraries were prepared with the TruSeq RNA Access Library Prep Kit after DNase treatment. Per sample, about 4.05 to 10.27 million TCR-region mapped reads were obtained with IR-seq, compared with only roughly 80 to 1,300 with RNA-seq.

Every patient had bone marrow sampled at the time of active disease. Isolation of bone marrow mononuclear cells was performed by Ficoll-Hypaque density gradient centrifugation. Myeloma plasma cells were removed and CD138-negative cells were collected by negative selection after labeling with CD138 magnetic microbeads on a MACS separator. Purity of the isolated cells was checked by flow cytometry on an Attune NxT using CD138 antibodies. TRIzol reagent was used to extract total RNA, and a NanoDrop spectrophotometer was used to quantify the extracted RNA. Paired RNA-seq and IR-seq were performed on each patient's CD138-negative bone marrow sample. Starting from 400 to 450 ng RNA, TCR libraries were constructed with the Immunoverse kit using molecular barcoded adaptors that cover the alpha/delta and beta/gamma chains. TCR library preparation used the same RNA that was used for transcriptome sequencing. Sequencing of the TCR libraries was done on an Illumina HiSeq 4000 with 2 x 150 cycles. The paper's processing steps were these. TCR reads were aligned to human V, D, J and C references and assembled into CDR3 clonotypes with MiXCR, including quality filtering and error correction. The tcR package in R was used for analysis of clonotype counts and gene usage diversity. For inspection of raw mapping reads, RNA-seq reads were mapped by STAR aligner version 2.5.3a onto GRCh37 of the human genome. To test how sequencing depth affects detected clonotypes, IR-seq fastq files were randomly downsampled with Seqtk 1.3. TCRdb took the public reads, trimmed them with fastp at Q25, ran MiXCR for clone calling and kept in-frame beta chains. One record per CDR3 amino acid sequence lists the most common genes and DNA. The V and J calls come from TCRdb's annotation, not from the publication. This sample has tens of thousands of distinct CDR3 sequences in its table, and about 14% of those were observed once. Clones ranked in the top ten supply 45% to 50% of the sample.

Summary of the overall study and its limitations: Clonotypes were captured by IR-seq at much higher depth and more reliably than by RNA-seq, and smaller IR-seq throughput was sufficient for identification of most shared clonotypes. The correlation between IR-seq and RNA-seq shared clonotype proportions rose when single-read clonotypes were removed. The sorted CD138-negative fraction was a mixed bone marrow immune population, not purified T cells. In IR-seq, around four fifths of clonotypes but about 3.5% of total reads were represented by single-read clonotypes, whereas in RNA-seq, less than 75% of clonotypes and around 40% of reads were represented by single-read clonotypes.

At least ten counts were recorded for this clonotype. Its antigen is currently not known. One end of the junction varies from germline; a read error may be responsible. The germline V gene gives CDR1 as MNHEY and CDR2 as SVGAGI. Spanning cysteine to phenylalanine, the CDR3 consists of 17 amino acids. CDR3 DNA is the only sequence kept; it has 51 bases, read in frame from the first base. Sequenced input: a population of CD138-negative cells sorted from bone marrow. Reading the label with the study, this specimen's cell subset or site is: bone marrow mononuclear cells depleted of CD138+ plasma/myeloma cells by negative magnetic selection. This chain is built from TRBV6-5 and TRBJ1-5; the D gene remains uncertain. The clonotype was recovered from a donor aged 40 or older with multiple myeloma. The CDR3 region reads CAGSYSIWEPGNQPQHF. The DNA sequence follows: TGTGCCGGCAGTTACTCGATCTGGGAGCCCGGCAATCAGCCCCAGCATTTT.